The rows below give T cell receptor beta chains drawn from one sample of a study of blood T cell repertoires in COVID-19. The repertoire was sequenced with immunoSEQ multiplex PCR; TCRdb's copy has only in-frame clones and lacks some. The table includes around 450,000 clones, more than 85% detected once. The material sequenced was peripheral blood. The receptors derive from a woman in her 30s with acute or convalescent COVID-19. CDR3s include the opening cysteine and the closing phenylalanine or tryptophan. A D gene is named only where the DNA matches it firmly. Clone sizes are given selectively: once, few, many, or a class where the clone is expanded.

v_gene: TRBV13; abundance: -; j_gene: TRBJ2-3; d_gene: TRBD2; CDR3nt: TGTGCCAGCAGCTTAGCCAACAGAGGGACTAGCAATTCGAATACGCAGTATTTT; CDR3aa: CASSLANRGTSNSNTQYF
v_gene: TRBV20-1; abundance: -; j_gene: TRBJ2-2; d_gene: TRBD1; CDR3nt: TGCAGTGCTAGTGAACCGGGACAGGGAGGTCCTGGGCTGTTTTTT; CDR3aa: CSASEPGQGGPGLFF
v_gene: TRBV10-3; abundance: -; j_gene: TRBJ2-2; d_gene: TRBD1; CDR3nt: TGTGCCATAGGGACCACAGGGGCGCCGAACACCGGGGAGCTGTTTTTT; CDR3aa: CAIGTTGAPNTGELFF
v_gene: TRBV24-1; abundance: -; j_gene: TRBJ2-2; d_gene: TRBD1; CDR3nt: TGTGCCACCGGCGGGACAGGGGCTAACACCGGGGAGCTGTTTTTT; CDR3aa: CATGGTGANTGELFF
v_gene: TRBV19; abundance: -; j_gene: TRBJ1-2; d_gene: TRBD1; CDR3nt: TGTGCCAGTAGTGTACAGGGGGCTGGCTATGGCTACACCTTC; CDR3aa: CASSVQGAGYGYTF
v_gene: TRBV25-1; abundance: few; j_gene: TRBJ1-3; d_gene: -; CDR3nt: TGTGCCAGCAGTGAGTTCCGTGCTGGAAACACCATATATTTT; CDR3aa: CASSEFRAGNTIYF
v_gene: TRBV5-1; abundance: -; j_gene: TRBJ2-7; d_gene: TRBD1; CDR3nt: TGCGCCAGCAGCTTGTTGGGCAGGGGGCGCCCCCAGGACGAGCAGTACTTC; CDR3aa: CASSLLGRGRPQDEQYF
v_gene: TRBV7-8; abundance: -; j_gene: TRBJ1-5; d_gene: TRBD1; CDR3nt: TGTGCCAGCAGCACAACCGGGTCCTTGGGGACAGTCTCCAATCAGCCCCAGCATTTT; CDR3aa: CASSTTGSLGTVSNQPQHF
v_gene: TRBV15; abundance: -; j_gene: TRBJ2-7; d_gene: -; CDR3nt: TGTGCCACCAGCAGACTGAGCTCCTACGAGCAGTACTTC; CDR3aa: CATSRLSSYEQYF
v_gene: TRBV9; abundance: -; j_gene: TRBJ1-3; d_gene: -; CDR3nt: TGTGCCAGCAGCGTAGGCCACAGGGCTGGAAACACCATATATTTT; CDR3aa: CASSVGHRAGNTIYF
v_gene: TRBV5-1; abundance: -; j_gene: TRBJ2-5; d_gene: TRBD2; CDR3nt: TGCGCCAGCAGAGAGCTAGCGGGGGGCCTCCAGGAGACCCAGTACTTC; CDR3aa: CASRELAGGLQETQYF
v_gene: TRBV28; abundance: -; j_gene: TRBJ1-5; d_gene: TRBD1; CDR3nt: TGTGCCAGCAGTCCACGGGACAGGGAATATAGCAATCAGCCCCAGCATTTT; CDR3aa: CASSPRDREYSNQPQHF
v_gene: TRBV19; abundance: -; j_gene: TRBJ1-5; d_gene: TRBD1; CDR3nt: TGTGCCAGTAGTATTTGGACAGGGGATAATCAGCCCCAGCATTTT; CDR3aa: CASSIWTGDNQPQHF
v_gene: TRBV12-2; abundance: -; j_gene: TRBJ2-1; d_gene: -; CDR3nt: TGTGCAAGTCGCTTAGTTACAGGGGATCGGGATTACTACAATGAGCAGTTCTTC; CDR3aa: CASRLVTGDRDYYNEQFF
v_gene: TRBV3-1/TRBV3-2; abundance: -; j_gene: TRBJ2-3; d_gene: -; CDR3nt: TGTGCCAGCAGCTGGGACTCTTCGGGCGATGCAGATACGCAGTATTTT; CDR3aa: CASSWDSSGDADTQYF
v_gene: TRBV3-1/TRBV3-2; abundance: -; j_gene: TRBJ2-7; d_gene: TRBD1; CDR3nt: TGTGCCAGCAGCCCGGACAGGGTGTACGAGCAGTACTTC; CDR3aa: CASSPDRVYEQYF
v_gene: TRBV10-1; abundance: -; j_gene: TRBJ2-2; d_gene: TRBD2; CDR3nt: TGCGCCAGCAGTGAGTCTTGGGGGGGGAACACCGGGGAGCTGTTTTTT; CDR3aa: CASSESWGGNTGELFF
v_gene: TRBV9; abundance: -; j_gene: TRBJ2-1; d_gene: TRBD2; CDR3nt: TGTGCCAGCAGCGTAGAGTCAGCGGGACTAGCGGGGACCAATGAGCAGTTCTTC; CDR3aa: CASSVESAGLAGTNEQFF
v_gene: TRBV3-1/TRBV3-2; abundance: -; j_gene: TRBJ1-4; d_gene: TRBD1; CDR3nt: TGTGCCAGCAGCCAAGCCGGACAGGGCAATGAAAAACTGTTTTTT; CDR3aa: CASSQAGQGNEKLFF
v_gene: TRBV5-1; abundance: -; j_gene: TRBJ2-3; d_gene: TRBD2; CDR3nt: TGCGCCAGCAGCTTCCAACTAGCGGGGGGGTATGATACGCAGTATTTT; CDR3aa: CASSFQLAGGYDTQYF
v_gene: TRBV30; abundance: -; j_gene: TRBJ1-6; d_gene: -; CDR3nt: TGTGCCTGGAGTGTACTCAGGGGCTCTAATTCACCCCTCCACTTT; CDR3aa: CAWSVLRGSNSPLHF
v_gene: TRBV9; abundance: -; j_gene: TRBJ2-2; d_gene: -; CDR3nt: TGTGCCAGCAGCACCGGAGGGGGCATGACCGGGGAGCTGTTTTTT; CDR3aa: CASSTGGGMTGELFF
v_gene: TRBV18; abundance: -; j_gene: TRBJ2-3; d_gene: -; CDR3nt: TGTGCCAGCTCACCAAGTCAGGGTCAAGATACGCAGTATTTT; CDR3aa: CASSPSQGQDTQYF
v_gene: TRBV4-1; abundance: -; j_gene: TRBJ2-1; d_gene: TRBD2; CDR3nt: TGCGCCAGCAGCCCGGGACTAGCGGGGGGTTTATTCTACAATGAGCAGTTCTTC; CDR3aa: CASSPGLAGGLFYNEQFF
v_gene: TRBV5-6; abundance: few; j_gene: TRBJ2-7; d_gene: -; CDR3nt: TGTGCCAGCAGCCCGGCGGGACAGAAATACGAGCAGTACTTC; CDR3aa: CASSPAGQKYEQYF
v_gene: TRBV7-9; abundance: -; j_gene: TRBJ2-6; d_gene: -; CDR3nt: TGTGCCAGCCACGGCGGCTCTGGGGCCAACGTCCTGACTTTC; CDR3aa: CASHGGSGANVLTF
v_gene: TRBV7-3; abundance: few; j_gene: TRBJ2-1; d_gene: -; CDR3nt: TGTGCCAGCAGCTCTACAGGGAGTGAGCAGTTCTTC; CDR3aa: CASSSTGSEQFF
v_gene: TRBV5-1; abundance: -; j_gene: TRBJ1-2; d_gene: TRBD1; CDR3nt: TGCGCCAGCAGCGACTTAACCGGTACACAGGGGTTACTGATCTATGGCTACACCTTC; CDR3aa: CASSDLTGTQGLLIYGYTF
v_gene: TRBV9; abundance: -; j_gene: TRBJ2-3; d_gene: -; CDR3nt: TGTGCCAGCAGCGTAGCCTCTAGCACAGATACGCAGTATTTT; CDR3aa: CASSVASSTDTQYF
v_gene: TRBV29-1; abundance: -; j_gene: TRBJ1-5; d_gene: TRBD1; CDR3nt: TGCAGCGTCGCAACGACAGGGGATAGCAATCAGCCCCAGCATTTT; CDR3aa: CSVATTGDSNQPQHF
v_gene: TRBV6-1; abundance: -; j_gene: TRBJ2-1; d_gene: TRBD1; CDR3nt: TGTGCCAGCAGTGAACAGGGGGCGACGAATGAGCAGTTCTTC; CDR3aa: CASSEQGATNEQFF
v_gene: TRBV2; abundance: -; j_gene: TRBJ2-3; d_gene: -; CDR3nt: TGTGCCAGCACAGGGGCTGGCACAGATACGCAGTATTTT; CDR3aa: CASTGAGTDTQYF
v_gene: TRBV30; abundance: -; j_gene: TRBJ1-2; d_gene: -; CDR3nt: TGTGCCTGGAGTGCTGGAGGCCCGACCGGGTCCACCTTC; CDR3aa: CAWSAGGPTGSTF
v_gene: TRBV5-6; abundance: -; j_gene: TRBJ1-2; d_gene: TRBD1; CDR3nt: TGTGCCAGCAGCTTGGCAGGACAGGGGATCAACTATGGCTACACCTTC; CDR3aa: CASSLAGQGINYGYTF
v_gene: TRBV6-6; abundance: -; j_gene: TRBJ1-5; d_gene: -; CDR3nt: TGTGCCAGCAGACTCGGACAGCATCAGCCCCAGCATTTT; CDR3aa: CASRLGQHQPQHF
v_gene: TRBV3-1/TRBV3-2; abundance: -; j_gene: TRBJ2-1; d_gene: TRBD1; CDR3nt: TGTGCCAGCAGCCATCGACAGGGGGCGGGGAATGAGCAGTTCTTC; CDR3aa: CASSHRQGAGNEQFF
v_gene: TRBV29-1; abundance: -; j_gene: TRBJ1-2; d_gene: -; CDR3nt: TGCAGCGTTGAAGACAGGGGAAGGAGCTACACCTTC; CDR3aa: CSVEDRGRSYTF
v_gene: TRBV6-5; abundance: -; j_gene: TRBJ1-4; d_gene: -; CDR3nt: TGTGCCAGAAAGAACCCGACTGACCCCCCTGAAAAACTGTTTTTT; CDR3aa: CARKNPTDPPEKLFF
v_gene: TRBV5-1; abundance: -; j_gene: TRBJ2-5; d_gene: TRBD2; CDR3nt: TGCGCCAGCAGCGGTCCTCCGGGACTACAAGAGACCCAGTACTTC; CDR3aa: CASSGPPGLQETQYF
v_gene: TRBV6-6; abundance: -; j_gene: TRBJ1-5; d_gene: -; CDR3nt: TGTGCCAGCAGTCAACTGCTAAATCAGCCCCAGCATTTT; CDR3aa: CASSQLLNQPQHF